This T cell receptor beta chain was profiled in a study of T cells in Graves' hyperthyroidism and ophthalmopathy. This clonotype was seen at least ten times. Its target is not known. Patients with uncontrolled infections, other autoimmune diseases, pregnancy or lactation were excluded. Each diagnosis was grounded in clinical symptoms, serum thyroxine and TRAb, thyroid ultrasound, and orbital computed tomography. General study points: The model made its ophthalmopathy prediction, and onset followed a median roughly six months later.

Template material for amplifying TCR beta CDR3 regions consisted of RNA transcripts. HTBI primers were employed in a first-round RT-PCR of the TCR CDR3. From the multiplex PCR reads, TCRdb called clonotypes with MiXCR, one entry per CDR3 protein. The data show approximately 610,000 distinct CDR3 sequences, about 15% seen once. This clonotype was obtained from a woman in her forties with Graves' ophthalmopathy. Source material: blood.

CDR3 DNA: TGTGCCAGCAGGCAACTAGCGGGAGAATGGAATGAGCAGTTCTTC. This sequence encodes CASRQLAGEWNEQFF. The chain carries TRBV6-5 and TRBJ2-1, with 11 nucleotides matching TRBD2. The ends lost 6 bases at V and 7 bases at J; junction bases unmatched: 8. Germline values: CDR1 MNHEY, CDR2 SVGAGI. The CDR3 consists of 15 residues.